This T cell receptor (beta chain) was retrieved from a study of T cells in Graves' hyperthyroidism and ophthalmopathy. The CDR3 contains 15 residues. With 1 base removed from V and 8 bases from J, the gap between germline ends came to 16 bases. Germline V gene sequence: CDR1 SGHDT, CDR2 YYEEEE. Study results and caveats: Separating ophthalmopathy from stable hyperthyroidism was achieved by a 13 V-J model.

This clonotype was found many times. Its antigen is currently unknown. Used for diagnoses were clinical symptoms, serum thyroxine and TRAb, thyroid ultrasound and orbital computed tomography. Blood dates from first hyperthyroidism diagnosis, before any ophthalmopathy symptoms. TCR beta CDR3 region amplification was performed from RNA transcripts. With the HTBI primer set, the TCR CDR3 went through a first round of RT-PCR. A single record per CDR3 protein comes from TCRdb applying MiXCR to the multiplex PCR reads. The table records fewer than 450,000 distinct CDR3 sequences, about 18% of them present only once.

This receptor was identified in a woman between 25 and 40 years old with Graves' hyperthyroidism that later progressed to Graves' ophthalmopathy. Sequencing was performed on blood. The rearrangement links TRBV5-6 to TRBJ2-1; TRBD2 might be the D (5 bases). CDR3 DNA sequence: TGTGCCAGCAGCTTGATGTTAGCGTTCGCACATGAGCAGTTCTTC. Amino acid sequence: CASSLMLAFAHEQFF.